The rows below give T cell receptor beta chains drawn from one sample of a study of Tregs in tolerant kidney transplant recipients. Sequenced by immunoSEQ multiplex PCR; TCRdb stores in-frame clones only, minus some. Seen here are some 110,000 clones, roughly nine tenths observed once, and the top ten hold around 0.58%. The specimen was CD4+ T cells from blood. Receptors originate from a human donor in good health. CDR3s include the opening cysteine and the closing phenylalanine or tryptophan. The order of the fields is CDR3 protein, CDR3 DNA, D gene, V gene, J gene, clone size. A D gene is named only where the DNA matches it firmly. A row's size may be missing; if present it is once, few, many or a size class.

CDR3: CAWSVLAGSTDTQYF; DNA: TGTGCCTGGAGTGTCTTGGCGGGGAGCACAGATACGCAGTATTTT; D: .; V: TRBV30; J: TRBJ2-3; size: .
CDR3: CASSLTNGAGPAGYTF; DNA: TGTGCCAGCAGTCTTACAAACGGGGCAGGACCCGCTGGCTACACCTTC; D: .; V: TRBV7-6; J: TRBJ1-2; size: .
CDR3: CASGREGTYNSPLHF; DNA: TGTGCCAGCGGGAGAGAAGGCACCTATAATTCACCCCTCCACTTT; D: .; V: TRBV2; J: TRBJ1-6; size: .
CDR3: CASSQEGGNIQYF; DNA: TGTGCCAGCAGCCAAGAGGGGGGAAACATTCAGTACTTC; D: .; V: TRBV14; J: TRBJ2-4; size: .
CDR3: CASRPRFRVETQYF; DNA: TGTGCCAGCAGGCCCCGTTTCAGGGTAGAGACCCAGTACTTC; D: .; V: TRBV6-5; J: TRBJ2-5; size: .
CDR3: CASSVRGRGIDEQYF; DNA: TGTGCCAGCAGCGTTCGGGGCAGGGGGATCGACGAGCAGTACTTC; D: TRBD1; V: TRBV9; J: TRBJ2-7; size: .
CDR3: CASSKDRESYEQYF; DNA: TGCGCCAGCAGCAAAGACAGGGAATCCTACGAGCAGTACTTC; D: TRBD1; V: TRBV5-1; J: TRBJ2-7; size: .
CDR3: CASSSIRGQGIRNGYTF; DNA: TGTGCCAGCAGTTCTATCCGGGGACAGGGGATAAGAAACGGCTACACCTTC; D: TRBD1; V: TRBV27; J: TRBJ1-2; size: .
CDR3: CASRLRARTPLHF; DNA: TGTGCCAGCAGGCTCCGAGCGCGGACACCCCTCCACTTT; D: .; V: TRBV6-1; J: TRBJ1-6; size: .
CDR3: CAIGTEANYGYTF; DNA: TGTGCCATCGGGACAGAGGCTAACTATGGCTACACCTTC; D: TRBD1; V: TRBV10-3; J: TRBJ1-2; size: .
CDR3: CASSLIPLTGDGYTF; DNA: TGCGCCAGCAGCTTGATTCCCTTGACAGGGGATGGCTACACCTTC; D: TRBD1; V: TRBV5-1; J: TRBJ1-2; size: once
CDR3: CASSIVTTSNQPQHF; DNA: TGTGCCAGTAGTATAGTAACGACCAGCAATCAGCCCCAGCATTTT; D: .; V: TRBV19; J: TRBJ1-5; size: .
CDR3: CASSIQGGNQPQHF; DNA: TGTGCCAGTAGTATACAGGGGGGCAATCAGCCCCAGCATTTT; D: TRBD1; V: TRBV19; J: TRBJ1-5; size: .
CDR3: CASSQFINTEAFF; DNA: TGTGCCAGCAGCCAGTTCATAAACACTGAAGCTTTCTTT; D: .; V: TRBV7-9; J: TRBJ1-1; size: .
CDR3: CSAFRGLGYTF; DNA: TGCAGTGCTTTTCGAGGCCTTGGCTACACCTTC; D: .; V: TRBV20-1; J: TRBJ1-2; size: .
CDR3: CASSLLGNQPQHF; DNA: TGTGCCAGCAGCTTGCTGGGAAATCAGCCCCAGCATTTT; D: .; V: TRBV5-8; J: TRBJ1-5; size: .
CDR3: CASSLTGGTDTQYF; DNA: TGTGCCAGCAGCTTGACAGGGGGAACAGATACGCAGTATTTT; D: TRBD1; V: TRBV7-9; J: TRBJ2-3; size: .
CDR3: CASSLEWGSGELFF; DNA: TGTGCCAGCAGCTTGGAATGGGGTTCCGGGGAGCTGTTTTTT; D: .; V: TRBV5-5; J: TRBJ2-2; size: .
CDR3: CASSLLSGRGYEQYF; DNA: TGTGCCAGCAGCCTTCTCAGCGGGAGAGGATACGAGCAGTACTTC; D: TRBD2; V: TRBV11-2; J: TRBJ2-7; size: .
CDR3: CASSFDGQAVYGYTF; DNA: TGTGCCAGTAGTTTCGATGGACAGGCTGTCTATGGCTACACCTTC; D: TRBD1; V: TRBV19; J: TRBJ1-2; size: .
CDR3: CASSFAGTGYGYTF; DNA: TGTGCCAGCAGCTTTGCCGGGACTGGCTATGGCTACACCTTC; D: .; V: TRBV7-8; J: TRBJ1-2; size: .
CDR3: CASSLLALGLGNTGELFF; DNA: TGTGCCAGCAGCTTATTGGCTTTAGGACTAGGTAACACCGGGGAGCTGTTTTTT; D: TRBD2; V: TRBV11-1; J: TRBJ2-2; size: .
CDR3: CASSGLAGVPGREETQYF; DNA: TGTGCCAGCAGCGGACTAGCGGGAGTCCCTGGAAGGGAAGAGACCCAGTACTTC; D: TRBD2; V: TRBV27; J: TRBJ2-5; size: .
CDR3: CAWVRGGFYGYTF; DNA: TGTGCCTGGGTGAGGGGGGGCTTCTATGGCTACACCTTC; D: .; V: TRBV30; J: TRBJ1-2; size: .
CDR3: CASSPRTSGGHSSYEQYF; DNA: TGTGCCAGCTCACCAAGGACTAGCGGGGGCCATAGCTCCTACGAGCAGTACTTC; D: TRBD2; V: TRBV18; J: TRBJ2-7; size: .
CDR3: CARKGGLATSRNEQFF; DNA: TGTGCCAGAAAGGGCGGACTAGCGACGAGCCGGAATGAGCAGTTCTTC; D: TRBD2; V: TRBV2; J: TRBJ2-1; size: .
CDR3: CASTLLGYYGYTF; DNA: TGTGCCAGCACCCTGCTAGGGTACTATGGCTACACCTTC; D: .; V: TRBV5-6; J: TRBJ1-2; size: .
CDR3: CASSLTGRSGDDQPQHF; DNA: TGTGCCAGCAGCCTTACGGGCCGGAGCGGTGACGATCAGCCCCAGCATTTT; D: .; V: TRBV7-9; J: TRBJ1-5; size: .
CDR3: CASSLNGGSPQETQYF; DNA: TGTGCCAGCAGCTTAAACGGCGGGAGCCCCCAAGAGACCCAGTACTTC; D: TRBD2; V: TRBV7-3; J: TRBJ2-5; size: .
CDR3: CASSFKGKGNQPQHF; DNA: TGCGCCAGCAGCTTTAAGGGGAAGGGCAATCAGCCCCAGCATTTT; D: .; V: TRBV5-1; J: TRBJ1-5; size: .
CDR3: CASSPGTSLQETQYF; DNA: TGTGCCAGCAGCCCCGGGACTAGCTTACAAGAGACCCAGTACTTC; D: TRBD2; V: TRBV7-6; J: TRBJ2-5; size: .
CDR3: CASSLGRGGETQYF; DNA: TGTGCCAGCAGCTTGGGCAGGGGGGGCGAGACCCAGTACTTC; D: .; V: TRBV5-4; J: TRBJ2-5; size: .
CDR3: CASSTRTENQPQHF; DNA: TGTGCCAGCTCCACCCGGACCGAAAATCAGCCCCAGCATTTT; D: .; V: TRBV18; J: TRBJ1-5; size: .
CDR3: CASSTRLAGIDTQYF; DNA: TGTGCCAGCAGCACCAGACTAGCGGGCATAGATACGCAGTATTTT; D: TRBD2; V: TRBV9; J: TRBJ2-3; size: .